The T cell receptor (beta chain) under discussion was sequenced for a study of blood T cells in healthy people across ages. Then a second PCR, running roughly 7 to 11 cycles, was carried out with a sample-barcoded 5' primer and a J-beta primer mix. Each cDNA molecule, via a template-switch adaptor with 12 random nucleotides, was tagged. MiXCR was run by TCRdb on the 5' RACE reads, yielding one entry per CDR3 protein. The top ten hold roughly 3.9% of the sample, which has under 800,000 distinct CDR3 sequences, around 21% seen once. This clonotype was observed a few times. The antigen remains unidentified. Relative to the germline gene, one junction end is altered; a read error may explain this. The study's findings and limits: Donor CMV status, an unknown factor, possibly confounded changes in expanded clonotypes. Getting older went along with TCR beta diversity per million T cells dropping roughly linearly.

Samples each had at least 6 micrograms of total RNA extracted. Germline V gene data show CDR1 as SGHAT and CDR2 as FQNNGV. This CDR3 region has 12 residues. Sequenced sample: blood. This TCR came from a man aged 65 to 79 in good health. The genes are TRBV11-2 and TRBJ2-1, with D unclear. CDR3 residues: CVSSLEGGEQFF. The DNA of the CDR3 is TGTGTCAGCAGCTTAGAAGGTGGTGAGCAGTTCTTC.